What follows are 24 T cell receptor beta chains derived from one specimen sequenced in a study of T cells in Graves' hyperthyroidism and ophthalmopathy. RNA transcripts gave rise to amplified TCR beta CDR3 regions. HTBI primers drove first-round RT-PCR of the TCR CDR3. TCRdb reanalysed the multiplex PCR reads using MiXCR and keeps one entry per CDR3 protein. Among under 700,000 distinct CDR3 sequences listed, 35% to 55% were seen once. The sample comprised peripheral blood or thyroid tissue (not recorded which). These receptors all come from a woman between 18 and 30 years old with Graves' hyperthyroidism.

J is TRBJ1-2 and V is TRBV24-1; 10 nucleotides align to TRBD1. This CDR3 spans 14 amino acids. V shed 3 bases and J 7 bases; nucleotides not matched to a gene: 4. Germline V CDR1 and CDR2: KGHDR, SFDVKD. DNA of the CDR3: TGTGCCACCAGTGATGCGACAGGGGGCTTTGGCTACACCTTC. Protein sequence: CATSDATGGFGYTF.

A word on this clonotype: One junction end does not reproduce the germline sequence, and a read error may be involved. This chain links TRBV2 with TRBJ1-1; D possibly corresponds to TRBD1 (6 bases). The CDR3 covers 12 residues. Germline lookup yields CDR1 SNHLY and CDR2 FYNNEI. The CDR3 DNA reads as TGTGCCAGCAGTAGGGGGAACAATGAAGCTTTCTTT. Its translation: CASSRGNNEAFF.

The chain couples TRBV13 to TRBJ2-7, with 9 bases lining up with TRBD1. CDR3 length: 15 residues. CDR1 PRHDT and CDR2 FYEKMQ come from the germline V gene (reference sequence). Unmatched junction bases numbered 10, after V lost 3 bases and J lost 7 bases. CDR3 nucleotide sequence: TGTGCCAGCAGCTTCGGGACAGGGTGGCCCGGTGAGCAGTACTTC. Translated, it gives CASSFGTGWPGEQYF.

For this clonotype: Because the CDR3's place on the DNA is in doubt, the DNA is left out and the CDR3 is given as listed by TCRdb. V usage is TRBV29-1 and J usage is TRBJ1-2; the table's D call, TRBD1, was not checked against the DNA. Counting both end residues, the CDR3 totals 14 amino acids. Germline V gene lookup returns CDR1 SQVTM and CDR2 ANQGSEA. The CDR3 reads CSAAGTGNSYGCTF.

The J gene is TRBJ2-5, the V gene TRBV4-1, with D unclear. Germline CDR1 is MGHRA and CDR2 is YSYEKL. The CDR3 spans 13 residues. The ends were cut back, 4 bases at V and 0 bases at J, with 6 bases in the middle. For the CDR3, the DNA is TGCGCCAGCAGCCTAAGAAACCAAGAGACCCAGTACTTC. This translates into CASSLRNQETQYF.

This clonotype was recorded a few times. The V gene is TRBV24-1, the J gene TRBJ2-2; 13 positions match TRBD2. The CDR3 spans 17 residues. The germline CDR1 and CDR2 sequences are KGHDR and SFDVKD. J gave up 6 bases and V 0 bases, and 3 bases lay outside the gene matches. The CDR3 region is CATSDLGLAGEAGELFF. CDR3 DNA sequence: TGTGCCACCAGTGATTTGGGACTAGCGGGAGAGGCCGGGGAGCTGTTTTTT.

The chain joins TRBV24-1 to TRBJ2-5; 11 nucleotides align to TRBD2. V gave up 3 bases and J gave up 3 bases; unmatched junction bases: 8. CDR3 length equals 17 residues. The germline V gene encodes CDR1 KGHDR and CDR2 SFDVKD. Here the CDR3 DNA reads TGTGCCACCAGTGATGCGCCTAGCGGGAGGACGGAAGAGACCCAGTACTTC. Amino acids: CATSDAPSGRTEETQYF.

This clonotype was seen at least ten times. The chain has TRBV10-2 and TRBJ1-2; D is possibly TRBD1 (5 bases). With 7 bases removed from V and 3 bases from J, the gap between germline ends came to 18 bases. Germline CDR1 WSHSY, CDR2 SAAADI. The CDR3 covers 15 residues. CDR3 residues: CASIPEGQGDYGYTF. CDR3 sequence (DNA): TGCGCCAGCATTCCGGAGGGTCAGGGTGACTATGGCTACACCTTC.

This clonotype was observed a handful of times. J is TRBJ2-5 and V is TRBV2; tentative D call: TRBD2 (6 bases). This CDR3 comprises 13 residues. The V and J ends lost 7 bases and 3 bases respectively, with 12 bases between them. Germline CDR1 reads SNHLY; CDR2 reads FYNNEI. CDR3 protein: CASKKTREETQYF. The DNA of the CDR3 is TGTGCCAGCAAGAAGACTAGGGAAGAGACCCAGTACTTC.

This clonotype was seen once. One end of the junction varies from germline; a read error may be responsible. This chain joins TRBV10-2 and TRBJ1-1; D ambiguous. There are 16 residues in the CDR3. Germline V lookup: CDR1 WSHSY, CDR2 SAAADI. CDR3 residues: CAISGPAQAVNTEAFF. The CDR3 bases are TGCGCCATCAGTGGTCCGGCTCAGGCGGTGAACACTGAAGCTTTCTTT.

The chain combines TRBV5-4 with TRBJ1-2; 7 bases fit TRBD1. The CDR3 runs 17 residues. After removal of 4 bases from V and 1 base from J, the junction contained 13 bases not matched to a gene. Germline assignment: CDR1 SGHNT and CDR2 YYREEE (reference sequence). DNA of the CDR3: TGTGCCAGCAGCCTTGGGACAGACTACTTTTTTAACTATGGCTACACCTTC. It yields the protein CASSLGTDYFFNYGYTF.

CDR3 DNA sequence: TGTGCCATCAGTGAATCGGGACAGAGAAGTGGCTACACCATATATTTT. It yields the protein CAISESGQRSGYTIYF. The rearrangement joins TRBV10-3 to TRBJ1-3, with TRBD1 matching over 7 bases. The CDR3 runs 16 residues. CDR1 and CDR2 (germline): ENHRY, SYGVKD. With 3 bases clipped from V and 8 bases from J, the junction kept 13 bases outside the gene matches.

There are many counts of this clonotype. V gene TRBV2 combines with J gene TRBJ1-1; D unclear. The germline V and J ends were trimmed by 3 bases and 0 bases, with 8 bases remaining between them. The CDR3 has 14 residues. Germline V CDR1 and CDR2: SNHLY, FYNNEI. The CDR3 region has the DNA TGTGCCAGCAGTGACGTAGGATTGAACACTGAAGCTTTCTTT. Translation gives CASSDVGLNTEAFF.

This clonotype has ten or more counts. The chain employs TRBV29-1 and TRBJ2-7; perhaps TRBD2 as D (6 bases). This CDR3 region has 13 residues. The germline V gene encodes CDR1 SQVTM and CDR2 ANQGSEA. Trimming took off 5 bases at V and 3 bases at J, with 14 bases between the two ends. The CDR3 nucleotides are TGCAGCGTTAGTATGGACTACTACTACGAGCAGTACTTC. Its translation is CSVSMDYYYEQYF.

The chain uses TRBV7-9 and TRBJ2-5; a possible D gene is TRBD1 (5 bases). CDR3 length: 16 amino acids. CDR1 SEHNR and CDR2 FQNEAQ come from the germline V gene (reference sequence). Trimming cost V 0 bases and J 2 bases, with 13 bases left between them. The CDR3: CASSLALGAGQETQYF. As DNA, the CDR3 is TGTGCCAGCAGCTTAGCTCTTGGGGCAGGACAAGAGACCCAGTACTTC.

The rearrangement uses TRBV2 and TRBJ1-5; D not resolved. Germline CDR1 SNHLY, CDR2 FYNNEI. Trimming removed 7 bases at V and 7 bases at J, with 14 bases between. This CDR3 spans 13 amino acids. CDR3 sequence reads: CASTSSSRQPQHF. The DNA for the CDR3 is TGTGCCAGCACCAGCTCCTCCAGGCAGCCCCAGCATTTT.

In its sample, this clonotype was seen once. V is TRBV10-3 and J is TRBJ2-7; 9 bases map to TRBD2. Germline trimming cut 3 bases from V and 0 bases from J; bases unmatched to any gene: 6. CDR1 is ENHRY and CDR2 is SYGVKD in the germline V gene. The CDR3 spans 16 residues. Here the CDR3 reads CAISDPRSGSSYEQYF. The DNA of the CDR3 is TGTGCCATCAGTGATCCCCGTAGCGGGAGCTCCTACGAGCAGTACTTC.

The table lists this clonotype with a few counts. The gene calls are TRBV7-2 and TRBJ1-4; D gene uncertain. Germline CDR1 reads SGHTA; CDR2 reads FQGNSA. The CDR3 runs to 14 residues. The V and J ends lost 5 bases and 7 bases respectively, with 14 bases between them. CDR3: CASSMELLSEKLFF. CDR3 nucleotide sequence: TGTGCCAGCAGCATGGAACTTCTATCTGAAAAACTGTTTTTT.

The table lists this clonotype with many counts. The chain employs TRBV15 and TRBJ1-1; TRBD1 agrees at 7 bases. The junction had 6 bases not matched to a gene; V was cut back by 5 bases and J by 0 bases. Germline V gives CDR1 LNHNV, CDR2 YYDKDF (reference sequence). CDR3 size: 15 residues. CDR3: CATSSRDSMNTEAFF. DNA for the CDR3: TGTGCCACCAGCTCGCGGGACAGTATGAACACTGAAGCTTTCTTT.

This clonotype has more than one count but fewer than ten. For the CDR3, the DNA is TGTGCCAGCAGTGGACAGGCCCCCCTCCACTTT. Its protein product is CASSGQAPLHF. This sequence joins TRBV2 and TRBJ1-6, with D possibly being TRBD1 (6 bases). Per germline, CDR1 SNHLY and CDR2 FYNNEI. This CDR3 contains 11 residues. V lost 4 bases and J lost 13, with 8 bases in between.

The chain couples TRBV25-1 to TRBJ2-2; the D is unclear. V was cut by 10 bases and J by 1 base, with 13 bases left in between. CDR1 MGHDK and CDR2 SYGVNS come from the germline V gene. The CDR3 runs 14 residues. In nucleotides, the CDR3 is TGTGCCACCCACGCGTCAGGGAACACCGGGGAGCTGTTTTTT. This encodes CATHASGNTGELFF.

This clonotype appeared a few times. V usage is TRBV7-2 and J usage is TRBJ2-7; TRBD2 agrees at 8 bases. V was pared by 1 base and J by 3 bases, with 5 bases of the junction left unmatched. The V gene's germline CDR1 is SGHTA and CDR2 FQGNSA. This CDR3 is 15 amino acids long. CDR3 bases: TGTGCCAGCAGCTTAGTATGGACTAGCAGCTACGAGCAGTACTTC. This encodes CASSLVWTSSYEQYF. Filled out from reference TRBV7-2 and TRBJ2-7, the complete variable domain reads GAGVSQSPSNKVTEKGKDVELRCDPISGHTALYWYRQSLGQGLEFLIYFQGNSAPDKSGLPSDRFSAERTGGSVSTLTIQRTQQEDSAVYLCASSLVWTSSYEQYFGPGTRLTVT.

This chain uses TRBV2 with TRBJ1-5; D gene ambiguous. This CDR3 has 14 residues. V was shortened by 1 base and J by 3 bases, with 7 bases between the two germline ends. Germline CDR1 reads SNHLY; CDR2 reads FYNNEI. The CDR3 DNA reads as TGTGCCAGCAGTGAAGTGCCCCTCAATCAGCCCCAGCATTTT. It codes for CASSEVPLNQPQHF.

The sample holds many counts of this clonotype. J is TRBJ2-2 and V is TRBV7-8; D remains ambiguous. The germline V gene has CDR1 SGHVS and CDR2 FQNEAQ. CDR3 length: 13 amino acids. The V and J ends lost 5 bases and 0 bases respectively, with 4 bases between them. The CDR3 here is CASSGTNTGELFF. In nucleotides, the CDR3 is TGTGCCAGCAGCGGAACGAACACCGGGGAGCTGTTTTTT.